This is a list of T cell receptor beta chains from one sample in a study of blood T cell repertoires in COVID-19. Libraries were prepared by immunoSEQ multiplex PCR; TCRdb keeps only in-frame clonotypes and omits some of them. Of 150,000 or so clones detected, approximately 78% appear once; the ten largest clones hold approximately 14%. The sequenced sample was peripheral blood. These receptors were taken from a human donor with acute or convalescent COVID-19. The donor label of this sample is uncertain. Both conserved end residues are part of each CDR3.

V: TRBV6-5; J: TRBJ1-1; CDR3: CASTPGGTEAFF
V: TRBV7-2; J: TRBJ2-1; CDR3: CASSLGGGALLYNEQFF
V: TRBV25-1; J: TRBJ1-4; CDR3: CASRQGLEKLFF
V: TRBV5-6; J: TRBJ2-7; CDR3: CASSLERRGTGLNEQYF
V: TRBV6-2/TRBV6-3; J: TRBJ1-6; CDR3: CASSPGQGGSPLHF
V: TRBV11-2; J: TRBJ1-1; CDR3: CASSLRGWSTEAFF
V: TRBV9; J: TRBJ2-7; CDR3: CASSFRTGPGYEQYF
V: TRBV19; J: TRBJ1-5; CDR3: CASSPKTGSSNQPQHF
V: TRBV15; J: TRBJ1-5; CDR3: CATSRDGFDQPQHF
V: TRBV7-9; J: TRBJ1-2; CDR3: CASSLEPNAGARGYTF
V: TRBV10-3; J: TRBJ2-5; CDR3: CAYQRGIQETQYF
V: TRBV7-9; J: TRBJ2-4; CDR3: CASSLARLQGRQNIQYF
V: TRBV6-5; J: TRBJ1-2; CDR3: CASSRDRGPDGYTF
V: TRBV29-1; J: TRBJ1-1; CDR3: CSVSGQGITEAFF
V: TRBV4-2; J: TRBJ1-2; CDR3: CASSQRGQGDYGYTF
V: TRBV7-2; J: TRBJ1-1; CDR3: CASSLDRGLNTEAFF
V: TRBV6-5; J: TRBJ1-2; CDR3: CASSIDSNLLLF
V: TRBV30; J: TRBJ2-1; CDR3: CAWRGAGGNEQFF
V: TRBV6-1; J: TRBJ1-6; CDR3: CASSEMYNNSPLHF
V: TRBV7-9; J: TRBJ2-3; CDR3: CASSLGGGANTDTQYF
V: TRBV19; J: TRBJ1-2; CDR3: CASSPGFGYTF
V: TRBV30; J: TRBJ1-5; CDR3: CAWSQGFNSNQPQHF
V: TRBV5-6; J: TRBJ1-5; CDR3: CASSPGQINQPQHF
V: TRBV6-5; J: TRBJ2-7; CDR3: CASTHGTGSYEQYF
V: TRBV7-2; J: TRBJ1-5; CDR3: CASSPWGGSNQPQHF
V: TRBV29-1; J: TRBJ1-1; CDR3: CSSGRNTEAFF
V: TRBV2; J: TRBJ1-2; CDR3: CASSEVTGSGYTF
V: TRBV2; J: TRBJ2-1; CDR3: CASSVIEQFF
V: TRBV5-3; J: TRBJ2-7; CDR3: CARSLNGFHFTYEQYF
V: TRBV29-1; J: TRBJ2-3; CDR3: CSVSGSSERTDTQYF
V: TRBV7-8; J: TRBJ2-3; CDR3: CASSPPVRGRRTDTQYF
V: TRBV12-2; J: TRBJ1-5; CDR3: CASRSQGGNQPQHF
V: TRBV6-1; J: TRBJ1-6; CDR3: CASRFRGGDSPLHF
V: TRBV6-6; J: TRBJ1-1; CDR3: CASRSPEAFF
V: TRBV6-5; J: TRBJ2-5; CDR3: CASSRGAGETQYF
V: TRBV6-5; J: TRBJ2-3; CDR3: CASSYQASGAPDTQYF
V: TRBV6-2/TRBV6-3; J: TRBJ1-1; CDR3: CASSSGRTEAFF
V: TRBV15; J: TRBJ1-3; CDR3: CATSRDRGTGNTIYF
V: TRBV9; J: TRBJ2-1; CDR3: CASSGGDRAFSDEQFF
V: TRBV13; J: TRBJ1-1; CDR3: CASSLRGSVSAFF
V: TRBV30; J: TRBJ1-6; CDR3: CAWSVSGSESPLHF
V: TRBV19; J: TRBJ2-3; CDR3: CASSRREGTDTQYF
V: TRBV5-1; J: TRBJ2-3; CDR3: CASSKAGTGGPDTQYF
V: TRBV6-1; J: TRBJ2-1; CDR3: CASSEFSGFNNEQFF
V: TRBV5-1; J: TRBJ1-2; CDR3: CASSLRGNGYTF
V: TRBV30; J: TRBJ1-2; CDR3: CATRAGRPSGGYTF
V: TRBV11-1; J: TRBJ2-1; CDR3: CASSLREDRGRGEQFF
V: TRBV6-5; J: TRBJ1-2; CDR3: CASSSSGTDYGYTF
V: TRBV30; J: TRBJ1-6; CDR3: CAWSVGINSPLHF
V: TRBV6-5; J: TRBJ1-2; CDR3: CASNRDSRQDGYTF
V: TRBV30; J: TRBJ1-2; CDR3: CAWSVFGQGVYGYTF
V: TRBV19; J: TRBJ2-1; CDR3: CASSMTPGAEQFF
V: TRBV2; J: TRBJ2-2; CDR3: CASRPQGWTGELFF
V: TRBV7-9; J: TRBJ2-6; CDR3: CASSPSGGRANVLTF
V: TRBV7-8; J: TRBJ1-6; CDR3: CASSFGVNSPLHF
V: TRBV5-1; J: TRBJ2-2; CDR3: CASSLGGPTGELFF
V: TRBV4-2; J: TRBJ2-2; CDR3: CASSRTTSGGAWDTGELFF